This T cell receptor beta chain was profiled in a study of shared clonotypes between healthy human individuals. The V end lost 1 base, the J end lost 2 bases, and 8 bases lay between the germline ends. This CDR3 is 14 amino acids long. The germline V gene encodes CDR1 MNHEY and CDR2 SVGAGI. CD45RO negativity and positive selection for CCR7 defined naive CD8 cells, a population that excluded terminally differentiated effector memory CD45RA+ cells. Points on this clone: At the DNA level, this CDR3 is encoded by other sequences in the same sample as well.

Sequencing was performed with immunoSEQ multiplex PCR; in TCRdb, only in-frame clones are kept and a portion is missing. Of millions of clones listed, over 85% were seen once; the top ten hold 0.9% to 1.3%. This TCR was recovered from a man younger than 35 in good health. The sequenced sample was naive CD8+ T cells sorted from blood. The chain joins TRBV6-5 to TRBJ1-2; D is possibly TRBD1 (6 bases). In nucleotides, the CDR3 is TGTGCCAGCAGTTACTTGGGGGGCAACTATGGCTACACCTTC. This codes for CASSYLGGNYGYTF.